This TCR beta chain stems from a study of breast tumors, draining lymph nodes, adjacent tissues. Findings of the study overall: That most tumor T cells come from lymph nodes remained unproven.

The V end lost 3 bases, the J end lost 7 bases, and 7 bases lay between the germline ends. This CDR3 has 12 residues. The lymph nodes were axillary draining lymph nodes from breast cancer patients. Each CDR3 protein is one row after TCRdb ran MiXCR on the multiplex PCR reads. The data hold tens of thousands of distinct CDR3 sequences, with about 21% observed a single time. This clonotype was found many times. Antigen specificity is unknown. The chain is built from TRBV12-3 or TRBV12-4 and TRBJ2-1; D is uncertain. The sequence was obtained from a female donor with breast cancer. Some clones in this sample may be carry-over from other donors' samples. Input material: axillary lymph node tissue. For the CDR3, the DNA is TGTGCCAGCAGTTTGGGGTGGAATGAGCAGTTCTTC. This encodes CASSLGWNEQFF.